This entry features one TCR beta chain sequence. This entry is derived from a study of blood T cell repertoires in COVID-19. Profiled with immunoSEQ multiplex PCR; TCRdb holds only in-frame clones, not every one. Of about 240,000 clones in the sample, around 84% were seen once. CDR3 length: 17 amino acids. The V gene's germline CDR1 is WSHSY and CDR2 SAAADI. Trimming removed 0 bases from V and 0 bases from J, with 11 bases in between. Sequenced: peripheral blood. The chain combines TRBV10-2 with TRBJ2-2; weak D call: TRBD2 (6 bases). The clonotype was recovered from a woman under 30 with acute or convalescent COVID-19. The CDR3 DNA reads as TGCGCCAGCAGTGAGTCGCGGAGGGACCCGAACACCGGGGAGCTGTTTTTT. Encoded protein: CASSESRRDPNTGELFF.